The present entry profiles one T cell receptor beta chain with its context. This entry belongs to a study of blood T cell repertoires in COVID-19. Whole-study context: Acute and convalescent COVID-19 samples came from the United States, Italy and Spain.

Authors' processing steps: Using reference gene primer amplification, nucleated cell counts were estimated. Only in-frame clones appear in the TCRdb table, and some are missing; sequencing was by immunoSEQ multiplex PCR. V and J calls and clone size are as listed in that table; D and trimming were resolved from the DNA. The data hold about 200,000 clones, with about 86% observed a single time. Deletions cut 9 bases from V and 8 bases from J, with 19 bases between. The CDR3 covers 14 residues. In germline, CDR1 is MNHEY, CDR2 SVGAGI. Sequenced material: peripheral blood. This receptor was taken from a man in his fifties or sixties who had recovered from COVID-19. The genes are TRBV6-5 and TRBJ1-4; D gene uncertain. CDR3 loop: CASSFRTGNEKLFF. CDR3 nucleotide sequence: TGTGCCAGTTCCTTCAGGACTGGGAACGAAAAACTGTTTTTT.